This T cell receptor beta chain appears in the sequencing data of a study of PD-L1 blockade in urothelial cancer. The wider study: Patients began atezolizumab, 1,200 mg intravenously every 3 weeks, at some point between 2012 and 2014. Timepoints chosen for blood analysis were 3 weeks (second dose) and 6 weeks after treatment start. Males with urothelial cancer arising in the bladder constituted most of the 29 patients.

This CDR3 has 14 amino acids. V dropped 2 bases and J dropped 5; count of bases not matched to a gene: 5. The germline V gene encodes CDR1 SGHDT and CDR2 YYEEEE. Measured with immunoSEQ multiplex PCR; TCRdb has only the in-frame clones, and not every one. The table lists around 120,000 clones, about 85% of them singletons. The receptor was derived from a man aged 50-60 years with urothelial cancer. Sequences were derived from PBMCs, sampled around atezolizumab (anti-PD-L1) treatment. J is TRBJ2-7 and V is TRBV5-6, with 9 bases matching TRBD1. In DNA, the CDR3 is TGTGCCAGCAGCTTAACGGGACAGGGTAACGAGCAGTACTTC. It yields the protein CASSLTGQGNEQYF.